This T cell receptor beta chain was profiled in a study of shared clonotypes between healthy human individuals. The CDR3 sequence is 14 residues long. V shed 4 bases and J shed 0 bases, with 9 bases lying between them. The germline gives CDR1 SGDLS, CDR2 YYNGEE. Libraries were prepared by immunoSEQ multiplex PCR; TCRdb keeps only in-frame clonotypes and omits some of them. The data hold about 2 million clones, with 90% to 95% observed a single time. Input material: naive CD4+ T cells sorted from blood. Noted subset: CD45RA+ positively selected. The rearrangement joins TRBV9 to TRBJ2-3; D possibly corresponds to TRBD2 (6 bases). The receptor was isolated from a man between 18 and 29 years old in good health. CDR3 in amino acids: CASSQTRSTDTQYF. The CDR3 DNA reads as TGTGCCAGCAGCCAGACTAGAAGCACAGATACGCAGTATTTT.